One and the same sample provided the 29 T cell receptor beta chains below, sequenced in a study of cytomegalovirus exposure and HLA in healthy donors. The PCR was carried out with 60 Vbeta primers and 13 Jbeta primers. This table comes from immunoSEQ multiplex PCR, and its TCRdb copy is limited to in-frame clones, with some not included. The repertoire holds about 160,000 clones, roughly two thirds seen once, with less than 3.5% in the top ten. The sample was PBMCs. The receptors shown here come from a middle-aged woman in good health and CMV-seropositive.

The chain couples TRBV7-2 to TRBJ2-5; TRBD2 might be the D (6 bases). This CDR3 spans 14 amino acids. From germline, CDR1 is SGHTA and CDR2 FQGNSA. The ends were cut back, 4 bases at V and 9 bases at J, with 18 bases in the middle. In nucleotides, the CDR3 is TGTGCCAGCAGCTACCGACGGGGGTCCATGGCCCAGTACTTC. Translation gives CASSYRRGSMAQYF. Complete variable domain (other parts from reference TRBV7-2 and TRBJ2-5): GAGVSQSPSNKVTEKGKDVELRCDPISGHTALYWYRQSLGQGLEFLIYFQGNSAPDKSGLPSDRFSAERTGGSVSTLTIQRTQQEDSAVYLCASSYRRGSMAQYFGPGTRLLVL.

The CDR3 DNA reads TGTGCCATCAGTGATCCTCGGGACAGATCCTACTCCTACGAGCAGTACTTC. It translates to CAISDPRDRSYSYEQYF. The V call is TRBV10-3, the J call TRBJ2-7; 7 positions agree with TRBD1. CDR1 and CDR2 (germline): ENHRY, SYGVKD. The junction had 11 bases not matched to a gene; V was cut back by 3 bases and J by 0 bases. The CDR3 length is 17 residues.

V and J are TRBV4-2 and TRBJ2-7; 8 nucleotides match TRBD1. Germline CDR1 and CDR2: LGHNA and YNFKEQ. Trimming removed 3 bases from V and 3 bases from J; junction bases left unmatched: 10. The length of the CDR3 is 16 residues. The CDR3 loop reads CASSQRLTGEVYEQYF. The DNA for the CDR3 is TGTGCCAGCAGCCAGCGACTGACAGGGGAGGTCTACGAGCAGTACTTC.

The chain joins TRBV10-3 to TRBJ2-7; tentatively, D is TRBD2 (5 bases). CDR1 is ENHRY, CDR2 SYGVKD, per germline. CDR3 length: 15 amino acids. V was trimmed by 5 bases and J by 2 bases, leaving 16 bases between them. CDR3 nucleotide sequence: TGTGCCATCAGTACATCCGGACGAGGGCCCTACGAGCAGTACTTC. Protein: CAISTSGRGPYEQYF.

The V gene is TRBV6-1, the J gene TRBJ1-5, with unresolved D. With 4 bases removed from V and 6 bases from J, the gap between germline ends came to 10 bases. The CDR3 is made up of 13 amino acids. Germline V gene data show CDR1 as MNHNS and CDR2 as SASEGT. CDR3 in DNA: TGTGCCAGCAGTGGCCGGGAGGCTCAGCCCCAGCATTTT. Translation: CASSGREAQPQHF.

This rearrangement joins TRBV10-3 to TRBJ2-2, with 8 bases that match TRBD2. This CDR3 has 15 residues. Per germline, CDR1 ENHRY and CDR2 SYGVKD. Trimming removed 0 bases from V and 6 bases from J; junction bases left unmatched: 3. The CDR3 bases are TGTGCCATCAGTGAGTCGCCACTAGCGGCCGGGGAGCTGTTTTTT. Protein sequence: CAISESPLAAGELFF.

This rearrangement joins TRBV4-3 to TRBJ2-2, with D possibly being TRBD1 (5 bases). V lost 1 base to trimming and J lost 6 bases, with 15 bases between them. CDR1 and CDR2 from the germline V gene are LGHNA and YSLEER. This CDR3 has 16 residues. The CDR3: CASSQGRGGAAGELFF. CDR3 bases: TGCGCCAGCAGCCAAGGGAGAGGTGGGGCGGCCGGGGAGCTGTTTTTT.

The rearrangement links TRBV11-1 to TRBJ1-2; 8 nucleotides align to TRBD1. The J segment lost 0 bases and the V segment lost 5 bases, leaving 2 bases of the junction unmatched. The CDR3 spans 14 residues. The germline V gene encodes CDR1 SGHAT and CDR2 FQDESV (reference sequence). CDR3 DNA: TGTGCCAGCAGCCCGGGACAGGCTAACTATGGCTACACCTTC. Protein: CASSPGQANYGYTF. The complete variable domain, with remaining parts taken from reference TRBV11-1 and TRBJ1-2, reads EAEVAQSPRYKITEKSQAVAFWCDPISGHATLYWYRQILGQGPELLVQFQDESVVDDSQLPKDRFSAERLKGVDSTLKIQPAELGDSAMYLCASSPGQANYGYTFGSGTRLTVV.

The J gene is TRBJ1-3, the V gene TRBV5-1, with 10 bases matching TRBD1. The ends lost 0 bases at V and 4 bases at J; junction bases unmatched: 10. The CDR3 sequence is 18 residues long. Germline CDR1 reads SGHRS; CDR2 reads YFSETQ. CDR3 region: CASSLAPTGTGAGNTIYF. CDR3 nucleotide sequence: TGCGCCAGCAGCTTGGCCCCTACCGGGACAGGGGCCGGAAACACCATATATTTT.

The V call is TRBV5-1, the J call TRBJ2-3; D is possibly TRBD2 (6 bases). The CDR3 length is 13 residues. V shed 7 bases and J shed 6 bases, with 15 bases lying between them. CDR1 is SGHRS, CDR2 YFSETQ, per germline. This CDR3 is CASEGLTGDTQYF. CDR3 DNA sequence: TGCGCCAGCGAGGGACTGACCGGCGATACGCAGTATTTT.

The V gene is TRBV7-8, the J gene TRBJ2-2; 8 bases fit TRBD2. Germline values: CDR1 SGHVS, CDR2 FQNEAQ. The length of the CDR3 is 16 residues. Trimming cost V 3 bases and J 9 bases; bases outside gene matches: 12. The CDR3, as DNA: TGTGCCAGCAGCTTGTTAGCCGGGGGGGCAAGAAGGGAGCTGTTTTTT. It translates to CASSLLAGGARRELFF.

This chain uses TRBV5-6 with TRBJ2-2, with D maybe TRBD2 (5 bases). V lost 4 bases, J lost 2 bases, and 12 bases lay in between. The CDR3 spans 15 residues. Germline V gene data show CDR1 as SGHDT and CDR2 as YYEEEE. CDR3 nucleotide sequence: TGTGCCAGCAGCCTGGAGGCTAGAAACACCGGGGAGCTGTTTTTT. Protein: CASSLEARNTGELFF.

The V and J genes are TRBV7-9 and TRBJ2-7; tentatively, D is TRBD2 (5 bases). The CDR3 loop spans 14 amino acids. The V gene's germline CDR1 is SEHNR and CDR2 FQNEAQ (reference sequence). V was clipped by 5 bases and J by 2 bases, with 13 bases between them. The CDR3 here is CASSQREGPYEQYF. In DNA form, the CDR3 reads TGTGCCAGCAGCCAGCGAGAGGGCCCCTACGAGCAGTACTTC.

The J gene is TRBJ2-7, the V gene TRBV10-3; TRBD2 might be the D (6 bases). There are 14 residues in the CDR3. CDR1 ENHRY and CDR2 SYGVKD come from the germline V gene. Between the trimmed V and J ends, which lost 6 bases and 3 bases, there was a span of 15 bases. The CDR3 DNA sequence: TGTGCCATCAGCAGGGACCGGGGGAACTACGAGCAGTACTTC. Its protein is CAISRDRGNYEQYF.

The CDR3 loop reads CASSQGPGQNLWGYTF. CDR3 in DNA: TGCGCCAGCAGCCAAGGTCCGGGACAAAACCTTTGGGGCTACACCTTC. This chain uses TRBV4-1 with TRBJ1-2; D is possibly TRBD1 (6 bases). This CDR3 has 16 amino acids. Trimming shortened V by 1 base and J by 8 bases, and 20 bases separated the two germline ends. Germline V CDR1 and CDR2: MGHRA, YSYEKL.

In its sample, this clone ranks as medium-sized. V gene TRBV14 combines with J gene TRBJ2-7; 10 nucleotides match TRBD2. The CDR3 has 14 residues. From germline, CDR1 is SGHDN and CDR2 FVKESK. Trimming cost V 5 bases and J 7 bases; bases outside gene matches: 8. The CDR3 here is CASSNLAGVGEQYF. The CDR3 DNA reads as TGTGCCAGCAGCAATCTAGCGGGAGTGGGGGAGCAGTACTTC.

This clone came up a few times. The CDR3 reads CASSLDGRGHQPQHF. Here the CDR3 DNA reads TGCGCCAGCAGCTTGGACGGGCGGGGTCATCAGCCCCAGCATTTT. V gene TRBV5-1 combines with J gene TRBJ1-5; D gene uncertain. This CDR3 comprises 15 residues. Germline V gene data show CDR1 as SGHRS and CDR2 as YFSETQ. Trimming pared 0 bases from V and 5 bases from J, leaving 12 bases between.

This chain connects TRBV7-3 to TRBJ1-2, with D possibly being TRBD1 (5 bases). The CDR3 is 14 amino acids. Germline V gene data show CDR1 as SGHTA and CDR2 as FQGTGA. V lost 6 bases to trimming and J lost 4 bases, with 15 bases between them. CDR3 sequence reads: CASRSLDSRYGYTF. CDR3 nucleotides: TGTGCCAGCAGATCCTTAGACAGTCGCTATGGCTACACCTTC.

The J gene is TRBJ2-3, the V gene TRBV11-3; 14 bases line up with TRBD2. CDR3 length equals 16 residues. J was trimmed by 1 base and V by 5 bases; bases with no gene match: 2. Germline-derived CDR1 and CDR2 are SGHNT and YENEEA. The CDR3: CASSPGLAGGTDTQYF. Here the CDR3 DNA reads TGTGCCAGCAGCCCGGGACTAGCGGGGGGCACAGATACGCAGTATTTT.

V usage is TRBV2 and J usage is TRBJ1-3; tentatively, D is TRBD1 (6 bases). The CDR3 has 14 residues. V lost 9 bases and J lost 3, with 15 bases in between. Germline CDR1 is SNHLY and CDR2 is FYNNEI. CDR3 sequence reads: CARGDIASGNTIYF. In nucleotides, the CDR3 is TGTGCCAGGGGGGACATAGCTAGTGGAAACACCATATATTTT. The full variable domain, rest sourced from reference TRBV2 and TRBJ1-3, is EPEVTQTPSHQVTQMGQEVILRCVPISNHLYFYWYRQILGQKVEFLVSFYNNEISEKSEIFDDQFSVERPDGSNFTLKIRSTKLEDSAMYFCARGDIASGNTIYFGEGSWLTVV.

This clone came up a few times. The chain employs TRBV28 and TRBJ2-3; D is possibly TRBD1 (6 bases). The germline V gene has CDR1 MDHEN and CDR2 SYDVKM. CDR3 length: 18 amino acids. Trimming left V 2 bases short and J 3 bases short, with 21 bases between. For the CDR3, the DNA is TGTGCCAGCAGTTTAGACAGGTTGGGGCAGGTGGCGACAGATACGCAGTATTTT. Translated, it gives CASSLDRLGQVATDTQYF.

For the CDR3, the DNA is TGTGCCAGCAGCTTAGGATCGTGGGAGTTCACAGATACGCAGTATTTT. It yields the protein CASSLGSWEFTDTQYF. The V gene is TRBV11-3, the J gene TRBJ2-3; the D gene is possibly TRBD2 (5 bases). The CDR3 runs to 16 residues. Trimming shortened V by 1 base and J by 2 bases, and 13 bases separated the two germline ends. The germline CDR1 and CDR2 sequences are SGHNT and YENEEA.

The chain links TRBV4-2 to TRBJ2-1; tentatively, D is TRBD1 (6 bases). Germline values: CDR1 LGHNA, CDR2 YNFKEQ. V gave up 6 bases and J gave up 0 bases, with 18 bases separating them. This CDR3 is built from 17 residues. The CDR3 sequence: CASRQPGQGYSYNEQFF. CDR3 coding DNA: TGTGCCAGCAGACAACCGGGACAAGGATACTCCTACAATGAGCAGTTCTTC.

The V call is TRBV7-2, the J call TRBJ2-4, with no clear D. The CDR3 sequence is 12 residues long. CDR1 is SGHTA and CDR2 is FQGNSA in the germline V gene. V lost 2 bases to trimming and J lost 5 bases, with 4 bases between them. The CDR3 loop reads CASSLFENIQYF. CDR3 DNA: TGTGCCAGCAGCTTATTCGAAAACATTCAGTACTTC.

This chain uses TRBV11-3 with TRBJ2-5, with TRBD2 as a possible D gene (6 bases). Trimming pared 3 bases from V and 4 bases from J, leaving 15 bases between. CDR1 is SGHNT, CDR2 YENEEA, per germline. This CDR3 is 15 amino acids long. As DNA, the CDR3 is TGTGCCAGCAGCTTTCTTCCGGGAGAAGTAGAGACCCAGTACTTC. Translating gives CASSFLPGEVETQYF.

V and J are TRBV7-9 and TRBJ2-4, with 7 bases matching TRBD1. CDR3 length equals 19 residues. The germline V gene encodes CDR1 SEHNR and CDR2 FQNEAQ (reference sequence). The J segment lost 1 base and the V segment lost 2 bases, leaving 14 bases of the junction unmatched. The CDR3 DNA reads as TGTGCCAGCAGCTTATTCCCCGGGACAGAGAGAAACGCCAAAAACATTCAGTACTTC. This codes for CASSLFPGTERNAKNIQYF.

The V call is TRBV13, the J call TRBJ2-7; TRBD2 matches at 11 bases. Unmatched junction bases numbered 5, after V lost 6 bases and J lost 1 base. Per the germline V gene, CDR1 is PRHDT and CDR2 is FYEKMQ (reference sequence). The CDR3 totals 15 residues. This CDR3 is CASSPTSGASYEQYF. The CDR3 DNA reads TGTGCCAGCAGTCCGACTAGCGGGGCATCCTACGAGCAGTACTTC.

The chain links TRBV28 to TRBJ1-4; weak D call: TRBD1 (5 bases). Germline CDR1 MDHEN, CDR2 SYDVKM. V lost 3 bases, J lost 7 bases, and 12 bases lay in between. The CDR3 is made up of 14 amino acids. DNA for the CDR3: TGTGCCAGCAGTTTGATGGGGCGCGGTGAAAAACTGTTTTTT. This codes for CASSLMGRGEKLFF.

The J gene is TRBJ2-3, the V gene TRBV6-6, with 10 bases aligning to TRBD2. Looked up from germline, CDR1 is MNHNY and CDR2 is SVGAGI (reference sequence). The V gene end was trimmed by 1 base and the J gene end by 1 base; junction bases not matched to a gene: 2. This CDR3 is 16 amino acids long. The chain's CDR3 is CASSYFGTSGTDTQYF. The CDR3 nucleotides read TGTGCCAGCAGTTACTTCGGGACTAGCGGCACAGATACGCAGTATTTT.